The T cell receptor beta chain described here comes from a study of blood T cell repertoires in COVID-19. Background on the study: Spain, Italy and the United States supplied samples that represented acute and convalescent COVID-19. Nucleic acid was either cDNA or gDNA, and it came from T cells, B-cell-depleted T cells, or PBMCs.

The germline CDR1 and CDR2 sequences are SGHTS and YDEGEE. V gave up 1 base and J gave up 4 bases, with 17 bases separating them. The CDR3 is 16 amino acids. Under the authors' procedure: Reference gene primer amplification gave nucleated cell count estimates. Repertoires were generated with immunoSEQ multiplex PCR, while TCRdb's copy carries only in-frame clones and drops some. Clone size and the V and J calls come from that table; the DNA yielded D and trimming. The table lists about 110,000 clones, around 89% of them singletons. This sequence was found in a man aged 45-65 years with active or convalescent COVID-19. The rearrangement uses TRBV5-8 and TRBJ1-1; a weak D match, TRBD1 (5 bases). The sequencing sample was made of peripheral blood. In DNA form, the CDR3 reads TGTGCCAGCAGCTTGAGTCAGGGAGGAGGATCCACTGAAGCTTTCTTT. As protein: CASSLSQGGGSTEAFF.